This TCR beta chain was obtained from a study of control samples from healthy donors and cancer patients. The CDR3 contains 16 residues. The germline V gene encodes CDR1 LGHNA and CDR2 YSLEER. V lost 0 bases to trimming and J lost 6 bases, with 18 bases between them. Libraries were prepared by immunoSEQ multiplex PCR; TCRdb keeps only in-frame clonotypes and omits some of them. The sample carries 110,000 to 150,000 clones, approximately 94% recorded once. The receptor was isolated from a man in his forties or fifties in good health. The sample was blood. V usage is TRBV4-3 and J usage is TRBJ2-7, with D perhaps matching TRBD1 (6 bases). The CDR3 bases are TGCGCCAGCAGCCAAGATGGGGGCCTAGGAAGGGTCGAGCAGTACTTC. Its protein product is CASSQDGGLGRVEQYF.